This T cell receptor beta chain is drawn from a study of T cell repertoires in cytomegalovirus infection (dated by TCRdb to the late 2010s). Study-level background: Donor HLA type was relevant to the analysis, as public TCR beta signatures indicated carriage of CMV infection together with the matching HLA type. Results the study describes overall, beyond this receptor: In both this cohort and an independent cohort of a few hundred donors, the cumulative frequency of public TCR beta family members distinguished carriers of CMV infection plus the relevant HLA type. The ex vivo response was dominated by HLA-C-restricted CMV-specific TCR beta clonotypes, and the single most frequent clonotype in two of eight donors was supplied by these HLA-C-restricted clonotypes.

The listed sequencing device is Illumina HiSeq 1500. In TCRdb, the public reads were trimmed at Q25 with fastp and aligned with MiXCR, with productive beta chains retained. Each CDR3 protein gets just one entry, which takes the most common genes and DNA from the rows behind it. Counted in this sample were nearly 650,000 distinct CDR3 sequences; approximately 24% of them appeared once. The ten biggest clones cover roughly 8% of the sample. The germline V gene gives CDR1 as MNHEY and CDR2 as SVGEGT. The CDR3 runs 17 residues from the cysteine to the phenylalanine. Only CDR3 DNA remains: 51 bases, in frame from the first base. The V end loses 2 bases and the J end loses 0 bases, and a stretch of 16 bases separates them. With respect to this clonotype: The antigen this receptor binds is unknown. Being one base from a much bigger clone, this may be a read error.

The sequence is built from TRBV6-2 or TRBV6-3 and TRBJ1-1, with no confidently assigned D gene. The sequenced material came from CD8+ T cells from PBMCs. This clonotype was sampled from a human donor in good health (CMV status not recorded). Some clones in this sample may be carry-over from other donors' samples. The sequenced DNA is TGTGCCAGCAGTTACCCGAGCATTGATCCGATGAACACTGAAGCTTTCTTT. The encoded protein is CASSYPSIDPMNTEAFF.